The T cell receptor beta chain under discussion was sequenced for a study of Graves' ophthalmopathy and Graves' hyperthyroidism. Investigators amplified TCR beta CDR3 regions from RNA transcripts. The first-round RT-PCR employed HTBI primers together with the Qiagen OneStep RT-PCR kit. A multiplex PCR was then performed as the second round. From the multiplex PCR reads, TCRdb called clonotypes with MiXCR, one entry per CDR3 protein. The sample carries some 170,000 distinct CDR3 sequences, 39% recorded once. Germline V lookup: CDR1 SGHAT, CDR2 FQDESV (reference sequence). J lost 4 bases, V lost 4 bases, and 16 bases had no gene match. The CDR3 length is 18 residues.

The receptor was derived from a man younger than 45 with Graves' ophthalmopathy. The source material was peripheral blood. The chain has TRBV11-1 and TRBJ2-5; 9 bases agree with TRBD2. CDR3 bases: TGTGCCAGCAGCTCAAGCACGGCGGGAGGGCCCCGGAGAGAGACCCAGTACTTC. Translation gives CASSSSTAGGPRRETQYF.